The rows below give T cell receptor beta chains drawn from one sample of a study of blood T cell repertoires in COVID-19. The assay was immunoSEQ multiplex PCR, and TCRdb's table has in-frame clones only and misses some. The sample comprises approximately 300,000 clones, over 80% of which are singletons, and about 4% rests with the top ten. Sequenced: peripheral blood. These receptor sequences come from a woman between 35 and 50 years old with acute or convalescent COVID-19. The CDR3 runs from the conserved cysteine through the conserved F or W. D genes are given only for firm matches. Clone size is shown for a subset of rows, as once, few, many or a class of expanded clone.

cdr3_nt,cdr3_aa,j_call,v_call,cdr3_length,d_call,clone_size
TGTGCCAGCAGTGAAGGTGGAGTCACAGATACGCAGTATTTT,CASSEGGVTDTQYF,TRBJ2-3,TRBV25-1,14,-,-
TGTGCCAGCAGCACCCGGACAGTTATCTCTTTAGGGGTCACTGAAGCTTTCTTT,CASSTRTVISLGVTEAFF,TRBJ1-1,TRBV21-1,18,-,-
TGCGCCAGCAGTGTTACCTTACAGGGGTCTCTCTTCTATGGCTACACCTTC,CASSVTLQGSLFYGYTF,TRBJ1-2,TRBV10-1,17,TRBD1,-
TGTGCCAGCAGCGCAGGGGGAAACTATGGCTACACCTTC,CASSAGGNYGYTF,TRBJ1-2,TRBV2,13,TRBD1,-
TGTGCCAGCAGCGCTCAGGTCACAGATACGCAGTATTTT,CASSAQVTDTQYF,TRBJ2-3,TRBV7-6,13,-,-
TGTGCCTGGAACCCAGGGGAGAACACTGAAGCTTTCTTT,CAWNPGENTEAFF,TRBJ1-1,TRBV30,13,-,-
TGCGCCAGCAGCTTGTTACAGGGATTGAACACTGAAGCTTTCTTT,CASSLLQGLNTEAFF,TRBJ1-1,TRBV5-1,15,-,once
TGTGCCACCAGCCGAGATGGGGGGTACAATGAGCAGTTCTTC,CATSRDGGYNEQFF,TRBJ2-1,TRBV15,14,-,-
TGTGCCAGCAGCCTTGACAGCTCCTACAATGAGCAGTTCTTC,CASSLDSSYNEQFF,TRBJ2-1,TRBV13,14,-,-
TGTGCCAGCAGCCGCGGAGGGACAGGAAACTATGGCTACACCTTC,CASSRGGTGNYGYTF,TRBJ1-2,TRBV13,15,TRBD1,-